A selection of T cell receptor beta chains follows, all from one sample in a study of shared clonotypes between healthy human individuals. Sequenced by immunoSEQ multiplex PCR; TCRdb stores in-frame clones only, minus some. The sample holds some 490,000 clones, around 73% seen once. Sequences were obtained from PBMCs. The receptors here all came from a woman in her forties in good health. Some clones in this sample may be carry-over from other donors' samples. Each CDR3 is given with its conserved first and last residue. The D gene is left open where the match is weak. A row's size may be missing; if present it is once, few, many or a size class.

>TRBV6-1|TRBD2|NA|TRBJ2-7
CATDPLSGLSYEQYF
TGTGCCACCGACCCCCTTAGCGGGCTCTCCTACGAGCAGTACTTC
>TRBV9|NA|NA|TRBJ1-6
CASSPRGNSPLHF
TGTGCCAGCAGCCCCCGGGGAAATTCACCCCTCCACTTT
>TRBV5-1|NA|NA|TRBJ2-1
CASSLSGSSYNEQFF
TGCGCCAGCAGCTTATCAGGAAGCTCCTACAATGAGCAGTTCTTC
>TRBV7-9|TRBD1|once|TRBJ1-1
CASSLQGQLNTEAFF
TGTGCCAGCAGCTTACAGGGACAGCTGAACACTGAAGCTTTCTTT
>TRBV18|TRBD1|NA|TRBJ2-7
CASSPPGRTGSVTGQYF
TGTGCCAGCTCACCGCCAGGCCGGACAGGGTCTGTTACGGGGCAGTACTTC
>TRBV7-3|TRBD2|NA|TRBJ2-3
CASSLGLAGGPSYPDTQYF
TGTGCCAGCAGCTTAGGACTAGCGGGAGGGCCTTCTTACCCAGATACGCAGTATTTT
>TRBV7-3|TRBD2|NA|TRBJ2-3
CASSLTAGGGDTQYF
TGTGCCAGCAGCTTAACGGCGGGAGGAGGTGATACGCAGTATTTT
>TRBV2|NA|NA|TRBJ1-2
CASQTSLVVYGYTF
TGTGCCAGCCAAACAAGCTTGGTGGTCTATGGCTACACCTTC
>TRBV5-1|TRBD1|NA|TRBJ1-4
CASSLQGGAGEKLFF
TGCGCCAGCAGCTTGCAAGGGGGCGCGGGTGAAAAACTGTTTTTT
>TRBV5-5|TRBD2|NA|TRBJ2-7
CASSPASGTPYEQYF
TGTGCCAGCAGCCCGGCTAGCGGCACGCCCTACGAGCAGTACTTC
>TRBV7-8|TRBD1|NA|TRBJ1-1
CASSLNRDRGIEAFF
TGTGCCAGCAGCTTAAACCGGGACAGGGGGATTGAAGCTTTCTTT
>TRBV4-1|NA|NA|TRBJ2-3
CASSQDPTFTDTQYF
TGCGCCAGCAGCCAAGATCCGACCTTCACAGATACGCAGTATTTT
>TRBV30|NA|few|TRBJ2-7
CAWTRGGEQYF
TGTGCCTGGACTAGAGGTGGCGAGCAGTACTTC
>TRBV28|NA|NA|TRBJ2-1
CASSPPGSYNEQFF
TGTGCCAGCAGTCCTCCGGGCTCCTACAATGAGCAGTTCTTC
>TRBV5-1|NA|once|TRBJ1-6
CASSWATEARYNSPLHF
TGCGCCAGCAGCTGGGCCACCGAGGCCCGATATAATTCACCCCTCCACTTT
>TRBV4-1|NA|NA|TRBJ1-1
CASSPDGLNTEAFF
TGCGCCAGCAGCCCCGACGGTCTGAACACTGAAGCTTTCTTT
>TRBV5-4|NA|NA|TRBJ2-3
CASSLAVESTDTQYF
TGTGCCAGCAGCTTAGCGGTTGAGAGCACAGATACGCAGTATTTT
>TRBV5-4|TRBD1|NA|TRBJ2-2
CATGTGITGELFF
TGTGCCACCGGGACAGGGATCACCGGGGAGCTGTTTTTT
>TRBV15|NA|NA|TRBJ2-5
CATSRDPGGTETQYF
TGTGCCACCAGCAGAGATCCTGGGGGTACCGAGACCCAGTACTTC
>TRBV25-1|TRBD2|NA|TRBJ2-1
CASSESVLAGSYNEQFF
TGTGCCAGCAGTGAATCCGTCCTAGCGGGCTCCTACAATGAGCAGTTCTTC
>TRBV4-2|TRBD1|NA|TRBJ1-3
CASSQAGTGADTIYF
TGTGCCAGCAGCCAAGCGGGGACAGGGGCGGACACCATATATTTT
>TRBV28|TRBD2|NA|TRBJ2-2
CASSLPSGSGSGELFF
TGTGCCAGCAGTTTACCTAGCGGGAGTGGGTCCGGGGAGCTGTTTTTT
>TRBV29-1|NA|NA|TRBJ2-7
CSVEEPGDYSYEQYF
TGCAGCGTTGAAGAGCCAGGGGACTACTCCTACGAGCAGTACTTC
>TRBV2|NA|once|TRBJ2-3
CASSDRSSSTDTQYF
TGTGCCAGCAGTGATAGGTCTTCGAGCACAGATACGCAGTATTTT
>TRBV5-6|NA|NA|TRBJ2-3
CASSLERYTDTQYF
TGTGCCAGCAGCTTGGAACGTTACACAGATACGCAGTATTTT
>TRBV20-1|NA|few|TRBJ2-3
CSARVGDTQYF
TGCAGTGCTAGAGTGGGGGATACGCAGTATTTT
>TRBV5-6|NA|NA|TRBJ1-4
CASSLLRGAANEKLFF
TGTGCCAGCAGCCTTTTGAGGGGGGCGGCTAATGAAAAACTGTTTTTT
>TRBV27|NA|NA|TRBJ2-3
CASSHGRTDTQYF
TGTGCCAGCAGCCACGGACGCACAGATACGCAGTATTTT
>TRBV7-9|TRBD1|NA|TRBJ1-4
CASSSGQTNEKLFF
TGTGCCAGCAGCTCGGGACAGACCAATGAAAAACTGTTTTTT
>TRBV30|NA|NA|TRBJ2-2
CAWSARALDTGELFF
TGTGCCTGGAGTGCCCGGGCCCTGGACACCGGGGAGCTGTTTTTT
>TRBV2|NA|NA|TRBJ1-2
CASSESNYGYTF
TGTGCCAGCAGTGAGTCGAACTATGGCTACACCTTC
>TRBV6-6|NA|NA|TRBJ2-6
CASSYSSVSGANVLTF
TGTGCCAGCAGTTACTCGTCGGTTTCCGGGGCCAACGTCCTGACTTTC
>TRBV28|NA|once|TRBJ2-1
CASSWGWGGEQFF
TGTGCCAGCAGTTGGGGGTGGGGCGGTGAGCAGTTCTTC
>TRBV9|NA|few|TRBJ2-2
CASSSTGTPPGELFF
TGTGCCAGCAGCTCAACCGGGACTCCCCCCGGGGAGCTGTTTTTT
>TRBV10-3|NA|NA|TRBJ2-3
CAISESTRTASTDTQYF
TGTGCCATCAGTGAGTCGACCCGGACGGCCAGCACAGATACGCAGTATTTT
>TRBV7-3|NA|NA|TRBJ2-7
CASSSPCEQYF
TGTGCCAGCAGCTCCCCATGCGAGCAGTACTTC
>TRBV4-3|TRBD1|few|TRBJ2-7
CASSQSTGFEQYF
TGCGCCAGCAGCCAATCGACAGGGTTTGAGCAGTACTTC
>TRBV30|NA|NA|TRBJ2-7
CAWTSLGYEQYF
TGTGCCTGGACTAGTCTTGGCTACGAGCAGTACTTC
>TRBV28|NA|NA|TRBJ1-2
CASSLPDRALNYGYTF
TGTGCCAGCAGCCTTCCCGACAGAGCCCTCAACTATGGCTACACCTTC
>TRBV7-6|TRBD2|NA|TRBJ2-1
CASSLASGGYNEQFF
TGTGCCAGCAGCTTGGCTAGCGGAGGATACAATGAGCAGTTCTTC
>TRBV11-1|TRBD2|NA|TRBJ2-1
CASSLSRTSRNNEQFF
TGTGCCAGCAGCCTATCTCGGACTAGCAGGAACAATGAGCAGTTCTTC
>TRBV2|NA|NA|TRBJ1-1
CASFKTGNTEAFF
TGTGCCAGCTTTAAGACAGGGAACACTGAAGCTTTCTTT
>TRBV11-3|NA|NA|TRBJ1-1
CASSLRYLTEAFF
TGTGCCAGCAGCTTACGGTATCTAACTGAAGCTTTCTTT
>TRBV7-9|TRBD1|few|TRBJ1-1
CASSPRDSEAFF
TGTGCCAGCAGCCCCCGGGACAGTGAAGCTTTCTTT
>TRBV10-3|NA|NA|TRBJ2-7
CAISEAARYSPYF
TGTGCCATCAGTGAGGCCGCCCGGTATTCGCCGTACTTC
>TRBV7-9|NA|NA|TRBJ1-6
CASSLENSPLHF
TGTGCCAGCAGCTTAGAAAATTCACCCCTCCACTTT
>TRBV29-1|NA|once|TRBJ1-2
CSGSGSNYGYTF
TGCAGCGGGTCCGGAAGTAACTATGGCTACACCTTC
>TRBV5-1|NA|NA|TRBJ2-5
CASKRRPQETQYF
TGCGCCAGCAAGCGGAGGCCCCAAGAGACCCAGTACTTC
>TRBV5-1|NA|few|TRBJ2-6
CASTPTASGANVLTF
TGCGCCAGCACCCCGACAGCTTCTGGGGCCAACGTCCTGACTTTC
>TRBV4-2|NA|NA|TRBJ1-1
CASSSGLANTEAFF
TGTGCCAGCAGCTCGGGACTCGCGAACACTGAAGCTTTCTTT
>TRBV5-4|TRBD2|NA|TRBJ2-7
CASSFGTTSYEQYF
TGTGCCAGCAGCTTCGGGACTACCTCCTACGAGCAGTACTTC
>TRBV7-9|NA|NA|TRBJ2-7
CASSLISANNYEQYF
TGTGCCAGCAGCTTAATCAGCGCCAACAACTACGAGCAGTACTTC
>TRBV9|NA|medium-sized|TRBJ2-2
CASSVGIYTGELFF
TGTGCCAGCAGCGTAGGGATTTACACCGGGGAGCTGTTTTTT
>TRBV11-2|NA|once|TRBJ2-7
CASSFERYSYEQYF
TGTGCCAGCAGCTTTGAGCGGTACTCCTACGAGCAGTACTTC
>TRBV30|TRBD1|few|TRBJ2-2
CAWRAGTGEAGELFF
TGTGCCTGGAGAGCCGGGACAGGGGAGGCTGGGGAGCTGTTTTTT